This T cell receptor (beta chain) was observed in a study of T cells in Graves' hyperthyroidism and ophthalmopathy (dated by TCRdb to the late 2010s). Broadly, across the study: Peripheral blood samples were taken at initial diagnosis, before any treatment was given. Prospective prediction of ophthalmopathy was tested in an independent validation cohort consisting of roughly 19 hyperthyroidism patients and 15 to 17 patients who later progressed to ophthalmopathy. According to the paper, TCR Vbeta CDR3 sequencing was carried out on 135 peripheral blood samples, which came from 40 to 45 ophthalmopathy, around 74 hyperthyroidism and approximately 17 progressor patients. In roughly six Graves' hyperthyroidism patients, the study also compared T-cell repertoires from thyroid tissue with T-cell repertoires from blood. To identify distinguishing TCR V-J signatures, a discovery cohort of around 100 patients was used, comprising approximately 40 with Graves' ophthalmopathy and around 60 with stable Graves' hyperthyroidism. Once sampling was done, hyperthyroidism patients were given methimazole at a starting dose of 30 mg daily, whereas ophthalmopathy patients were given high-dose intravenous methylprednisolone. The 75 to 100 discovery patients were divided at random into training and test sets in a 7:3 ratio.

A remark on this clonotype: Its antigen remains unidentified. There are no base qualities to consult, and no much larger clone falls within one base.

Clipping removes 6 bases from V and 1 base from J, with 6 as the unmatched junction base count. The CDR3 covers 15 residues, taking in both the cysteine and the phenylalanine. This entry keeps only the CDR3 DNA: 45 bases, framed from base 1. As encoded in the germline V gene, CDR1 is MDHEN while CDR2 is SYDVKM. Moderately to severely active disease, a Clinical Activity Score of at least 3, a NOSPECS grade of at least 4, and a duration under 3 months were present in ophthalmopathy patients. Any patient with an uncontrolled infection, another autoimmune disease, pregnancy or lactation was excluded. Diagnoses were established on the basis of clinical symptoms, serum thyroxine and TRAb, thyroid ultrasound, and orbital computed tomography. PBMCs were isolated from 10 ml of fresh peripheral blood by Ficoll-Paque density gradient centrifugation. Trizol reagent was used to extract total RNA, and RNA quality was then checked on an Agilent 2100 Bioanalyzer.

Study-wide conclusions, independent of this receptor: During validation, the model predicted progression to ophthalmopathy a median of around 6 months ahead of onset, with 70.59% sensitivity and less than 85% specificity. Blood samples also contained most of the expanded thyroid clonotypes (frequency above 0.001), which suggests that blood repertoires may reflect thyroid immune responses. Ophthalmopathy was separated from stable hyperthyroidism by a 13 V-J signature model, with over 85% sensitivity and 81% to 82% specificity obtained in cross-validation and 80%/75% obtained in testing. Sample size was not statistically predetermined, and investigators were not blinded to group allocation.

The TCR beta CDR3 regions were amplified from RNA transcripts. For the first round of RT-PCR on the TCR CDR3, the HTBI primer set was used together with the Qiagen OneStep RT-PCR kit. The libraries were constructed in a second round of multiplex PCR and then size-selected and purified. Sequencing of the libraries was done on an Illumina HiSeq2000 using paired-end 100 bp reads. The paper's data handling went like this. Raw data were processed with SOAPnuke, discarding reads with adapters, uncalled bases, mean Phred below 15, or no exact constant-primer or identifier match. COPE v1.2.5 was used to merge high-quality paired reads, and clonotypes were defined as unique nucleotide sequences. MiTCR v1.1 was used to align the clonotypes against IMGT TRBV, TRBD and TRBJ reference segments. The analysis was restricted to V-J combinations with a frequency above 0.0001, which together covered 99.2% of the repertoires. The TCS score was defined as the ratio of F50 (clonal expansion) to E x V (chaos), calculated using BLOSUM62-based TCRdist between CDR3 peptides within each V-J. Welch's t-statistics and random forest reduced fewer than 600 V-J features to 10 to 15, which were used in a naive Bayes classifier (R e1071). Starting from the raw public reads, TCRdb applied fastp trimming at Q25, assembled clones with MiXCR and retained in-frame beta chains. Every entry covers one CDR3 protein and lists the most common genes and DNA from its rows. TCRdb, rather than the study authors, made the V and J calls. For this sample the table gives under 350,000 distinct CDR3 sequences, of which approximately 17% were detected only once. Approximately 60% of the sample lies in the top ten.

The sample taken for sequencing was blood. This TCR derives from a woman in her fifties or sixties with Graves' ophthalmopathy. The sequence joins TRBV28 to TRBJ1-3; TRBD1 matches 7 bases in the middle. CDR3 sequence: CASSPGGASGNTIYF. The DNA sequence reads TGTGCCAGCAGCCCAGGGGGGGCGTCTGGAAACACCATATATTTT.